The T cell receptor beta chain under discussion was sequenced for a study of CXCR3-negative and CXCR3-positive naive CD8 T cells. The germline CDR1 and CDR2 sequences are SEHNR and FQNEAQ (reference sequence). The CDR3 is made up of 13 amino acids. Worth noting for this clonotype: No antigen is known for it.

Findings and caveats of the study: Similar TRBV-TRBJ usage was seen in naive cells (both CXCR3-negative and CXCR3-positive), but memory cells differed. Naive subsets had comparable surface CD5; TCR strength was inferred from TRB CDR3 properties. Diversity in memory CD8+ cells fell much lower than the comparably high levels seen in both naive subsets. Higher TRB CDR3 hydrophobicity marked CXCR3-positive naive cells relative to CXCR3-negative naive cells.

UMI-labeled 5' RACE TRB cDNA libraries were prepared from the cells. TCRdb re-called the 5' RACE reads; one entry per CDR3 protein, DNA not given. The table lists 150,000 or so distinct CDR3 sequences. In triplicate, each CD8+ T cell subset was sorted at fewer than 350,000 cells per replicate. The sequence was collected from a human donor in good health. Some clones in this sample may be carry-over from other donors' samples. Sequencing was carried out using naive CXCR3+ CD8+ T cells from blood. Subset specified: CD45RO-CCR7+CD27+CD95- naive CD8+ T cells expressing CXCR3 (TNR3+). V is TRBV7-9 and J is TRBJ2-7; absent DNA, TCRdb's TRBD1 call cannot be checked. CDR3 residues: CASSPTDRGEQYF.